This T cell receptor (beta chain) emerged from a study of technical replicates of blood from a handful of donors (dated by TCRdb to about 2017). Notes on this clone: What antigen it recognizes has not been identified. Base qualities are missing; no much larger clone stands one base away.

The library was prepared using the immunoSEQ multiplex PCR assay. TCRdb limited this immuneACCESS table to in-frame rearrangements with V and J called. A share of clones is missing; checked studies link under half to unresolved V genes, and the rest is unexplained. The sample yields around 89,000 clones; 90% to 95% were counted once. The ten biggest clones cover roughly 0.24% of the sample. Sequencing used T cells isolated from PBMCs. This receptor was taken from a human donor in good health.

The CDR3 in this case is CATSRDDRGSYEQYF. The DNA sequence follows: TGTGCCACCAGCAGAGATGACAGGGGCTCCTACGAGCAGTACTTC. Recombination linked TRBV15 to TRBJ2-7, with 8 bases in between that match TRBD1. As encoded in the germline V gene (reference sequence), CDR1 is LNHNV while CDR2 is YYDKDF. The V end gives up 0 bases and the J end 0 bases, leaving 1 base in the junction not matched to a gene. The CDR3 holds 15 amino acids from the cysteine to the phenylalanine. The kept DNA is CDR3 alone, 45 bases in frame from the first base. Reference TRBV15 and TRBJ2-7 genes cover what lies past the CDR3, so the full variable domain is DAMVIQNPRYQVTQFGKPVTLSCSQTLNHNVMYWYQQKSSQAPKLLFHYYDKDFNNEADTPDNFQSRRPNTSFCFLDIRSPGLGDTAMYLCATSRDDRGSYEQYFGPGTRLTVT.